This T cell receptor beta chain was obtained from a study of blood T cell repertoires in COVID-19. Study overall: From T cells, B-cell-depleted T cells, or PBMCs came the material, which was cDNA or gDNA.

The CDR3 consists of 17 residues. V shed 5 bases and J 3 bases; nucleotides not matched to a gene: 11. Per the germline V gene, CDR1 is LNHDA and CDR2 is SQIVND (reference sequence). Per the authors' pipeline: Amplifying reference gene primers gave estimates of nucleated cell counts. Libraries were prepared by immunoSEQ multiplex PCR; TCRdb keeps only in-frame clonotypes and omits some of them. Clone size and V and J calls were adopted from that table, with D and trimming inferred from the DNA. The sample lists roughly 200,000 clones; 80% to 90% were seen once. This receptor was identified in a middle-aged woman with acute COVID-19. The chain couples TRBV19 to TRBJ1-3; 9 bases map to TRBD1. Sequencing was done on a sample of PBMCs or T cells enriched from blood (not recorded which). The CDR3 bases are TGTGCCAGTAGTCGTAACGCCGGGACAGGGATTGGAAACACCATATATTTT. This encodes CASSRNAGTGIGNTIYF.